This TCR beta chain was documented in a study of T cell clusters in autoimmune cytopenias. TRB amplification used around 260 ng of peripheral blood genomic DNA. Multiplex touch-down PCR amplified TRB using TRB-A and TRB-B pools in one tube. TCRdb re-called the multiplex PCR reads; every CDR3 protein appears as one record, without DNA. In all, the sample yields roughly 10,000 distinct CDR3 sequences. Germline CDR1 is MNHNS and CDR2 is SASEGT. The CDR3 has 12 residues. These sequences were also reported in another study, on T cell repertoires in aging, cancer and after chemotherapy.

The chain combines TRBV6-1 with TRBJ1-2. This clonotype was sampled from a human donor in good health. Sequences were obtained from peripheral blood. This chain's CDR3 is CASSAQNYGYTF.